Sequencing of this T cell receptor beta chain was carried out in a study of T cell responses to AZD1222 COVID-19 vaccine (dated by TCRdb to about 2021). Broadly, across the study: TCR sequencing was performed for roughly 240 trial participants, of whom some 200 were given two doses of AZD1222 and around 25 were given two doses of MenACWY control vaccine. Trial participants were enrolled by age into subgroups of 18-55, 56-69 and 70-plus years, and roughly 150, 30 and 60 TCR-sequenced participants, respectively, were included in these subgroups.

Taken with the paper, the label for time point translates to: about 28 days (+/-7) after the second vaccine dose. Because spike-specific TCR depth and breadth did not differ between the two schedules, AZD1222 recipients who got a second dose at roughly 4 weeks were pooled with those who got a second dose at roughly 12 weeks. Vaccinee samples came from UK trials COV001 and COV002, including a single-blind randomized controlled phase 2/3 trial of AZD1222 (ChAdOx1 nCoV-19) in healthy adults. Trial participant PBMC samples were collected at day 0 and day 28 after the second dose for TCRbeta chain sequencing. What the study reported, not specific to this receptor: A significant rise in spike-specific TCR breadth and depth was observed after two AZD1222 doses relative to day 0 and relative to MenACWY recipients. Reportedly, close to half of the unique spike-specific TCRs recognized epitopes lying outside the regions that are mutated in the B.1.351 and B.1.1.7 variants. Participants were mostly white British, with more females than males. The authors suggested clonal diversity may have been underestimated. In the small 56-69-year group, the increase in depth fell short of significance, most likely because of low power. Conclusions about previously exposed vaccinees were limited because only six AZD1222 recipients were SARS-CoV-2 seropositive at baseline. No day 14 peak-response samples were available, so repertoires were characterized only after the peak T cell response. The vaccine-associated CD4 TCRs covered the entire spike protein, and the dominant responses fell in regions 160-218 and 743-854.

Germline trimming: 3 bases from V, 1 base from J; junction bases outside gene matches: 6. According to the germline V gene, CDR1 reads ENHRY and CDR2 reads SYGVKD. The CDR3 numbers 16 residues from cysteine through phenylalanine. Of all the DNA, just the CDR3 is kept, 48 bases in frame from base 1. Remarks on this clone: No antigen is known for it. Per-nucleotide qualities are absent, and no much larger clonotype sits a single base away.

The CDR3 regions of human TCRbeta chains were subjected to immunosequencing. The study's own analysis went as follows. Repertoire TCRs were checked for matches against a reference library of SARS-CoV-2-specific TCRs that had been generated using the MIRA antigen-specificity platform. Breadth meant the fraction of unique TCRs that were SARS-CoV-2-associated, whereas depth meant the fraction of total T cells that were SARS-CoV-2-associated. Using the MIRA data, each spike-specific TCR was mapped to the spike region that the TCR reacts to and placed in a CD4 or CD8 class. Log10-transformed breadth and depth values were compared by one-way ANOVA with Sidak's multiple comparisons tests. TCRdb's version of the immuneACCESS table is confined to in-frame rearrangements and falls short of the full clone set. An unresolved V gene accounts for under half of the shortfall where checked; the remainder is of unknown origin. V and J calls and clone size are copied from that table; D and trimming were computed from the DNA. The sample has 100,000 or so clones on record, around 90% of them singletons. Clones ranked in the top ten supply roughly 12% of the sample.

Sequences were derived from peripheral blood, sampled 28 days after the second AZD1222 dose. This receptor was identified in an adult who received the AZD1222 COVID-19 vaccine. The chain links TRBV10-3 with TRBJ2-5; 9 central nucleotides agree with TRBD2. The DNA is as follows: TGTGCCATCAGTGACACCCTAGCGGGGCGCCAAGAGACCCAGTACTTC. Its protein is CAISDTLAGRQETQYF.